The 14 T cell receptor beta chains listed next were all sequenced from one sample in a study of CD8 T cells in ankylosing spondylitis. TCRdb used MiXCR to reprocess the 5' RACE reads, holding one entry per CDR3 protein. The sample has some 90,000 distinct CDR3 sequences, 27% seen once. Material: blood, either unsorted or a sorted T cell fraction (not recorded which). The receptors stem from a male donor with ankylosing spondylitis or in good health (not recorded which).

The gene calls are TRBV5-1 and TRBJ2-1; 13 nucleotides agree with TRBD2. The V gene end was trimmed by 7 bases and the J gene end by 0 bases; junction bases not matched to a gene: 7. The CDR3 sequence is 17 residues long. CDR1 and CDR2 from the germline V gene are SGHRS and YFSETQ. DNA of the CDR3: TGCGCCAGCGGGACTAGCGGGATTACAAGCTCCTACAATGAGCAGTTCTTC. It specifies CASGTSGITSSYNEQFF.

This clonotype was counted only a few times. The CDR3 loop reads CASGIRFSAYNEQFF. The CDR3 DNA reads as TGTGCCAGCGGTATCAGGTTTTCAGCCTACAATGAGCAGTTCTTC. J is TRBJ2-1 and V is TRBV7-9; no definite D call. V lost 8 bases, J lost 2 bases, and 16 bases lay in between. The length of the CDR3 is 15 residues. Germline CDR1 SEHNR, CDR2 FQNEAQ (reference sequence). Complete variable domain (other parts from reference TRBV7-9 and TRBJ2-1): DTGVSQNPRHKITKRGQNVTFRCDPISEHNRLYWYRQTLGQGPEFLTYFQNEAQLEKSRLLSDRFSAERPKGSFSTLEIQRTEQGDSAMYLCASGIRFSAYNEQFFGPGTRLTVL.

The genes are TRBV5-1 and TRBJ2-6; TRBD1 matches 9 bases. CDR1 SGHRS and CDR2 YFSETQ come from the germline V gene. With V trimmed by 4 bases and J by 8 bases, 7 bases remained unmatched. The CDR3 sequence is 15 residues long. The chain's CDR3 is CASSASGTGTNVLTF. The CDR3 coding sequence is TGCGCCAGCAGCGCTTCCGGGACAGGGACCAACGTCCTGACTTTC.

This clonotype was counted between two and nine times. The chain has TRBV7-8 and TRBJ2-3; 9 nucleotides agree with TRBD2. The V and J ends lost 3 bases and 6 bases, in that order; junction bases with no gene match: 7. This CDR3 comprises 15 residues. Germline-derived CDR1 and CDR2 are SGHVS and FQNEAQ. The CDR3 bases are TGTGCCAGCAGCTTTTTGCGGGGGGGCCGGGATACGCAGTATTTT. This translates into CASSFLRGGRDTQYF.

This chain joins TRBV5-1 and TRBJ2-5; D might be TRBD2 (6 bases). CDR3 length: 15 residues. Germline-derived CDR1 and CDR2 are SGHRS and YFSETQ. The V end was cut by 5 bases, the J end by 5 bases, with 19 bases between. CDR3 region: CASSGLGGTQETQYF. The CDR3 nucleotides are TGCGCCAGCAGTGGTCTAGGAGGGACCCAGGAGACCCAGTACTTC.

Only a few counts were recorded for this clonotype. The V and J genes are TRBV9 and TRBJ2-1; 8 nucleotides match TRBD2. Germline V lookup: CDR1 SGDLS, CDR2 YYNGEE. Trimming removed 3 bases from V and 3 bases from J; junction bases left unmatched: 8. The CDR3 runs to 16 residues. CDR3 protein: CASSAISGANYNEQFF. Written as DNA, the CDR3 is TGTGCCAGCAGCGCGATTAGCGGGGCGAACTACAATGAGCAGTTCTTC.

This clonotype was observed many times. CDR3 protein: CASSETALFYGYTF. In DNA, the CDR3 is TGTGCCAGCTCAGAAACAGCACTCTTCTATGGCTACACCTTC. This chain uses TRBV25-1 with TRBJ1-2; D remains unclear. The CDR3 extends over 14 amino acids. CDR1 and CDR2 (germline): MGHDK, SYGVNS. V was trimmed by 8 bases and J by 4 bases, leaving 17 bases between them.

This clonotype was seen repeatedly, ten times or more. V and J are TRBV7-8 and TRBJ2-7; 7 positions match TRBD2. In germline, CDR1 is SGHVS, CDR2 FQNEAQ. This CDR3 has 14 amino acids. V trimming: 5 bases; J trimming: 3 bases; junction bases outside the gene matches: 7. The CDR3 DNA reads as TGTGCCAGCAGCCCCGGACTAGGAGACTACGAGCAGTACTTC. This encodes CASSPGLGDYEQYF.

The chain employs TRBV20-1 and TRBJ1-4; D is unclear. The CDR3 runs to 14 residues. Per the germline V gene, CDR1 is DFQATT and CDR2 is SNEGSKA (reference sequence). Trimming left V 4 bases short and J 4 bases short, with 13 bases between. CDR3 in amino acids: CSAMFGGDNEKLFF. In nucleotides, the CDR3 is TGCAGTGCTATGTTTGGTGGAGATAATGAAAAACTGTTTTTT.

The chain joins TRBV28 to TRBJ2-1; D might be TRBD2 (5 bases). Germline CDR1 and CDR2: MDHEN and SYDVKM. Trimming shortened V by 3 bases and J by 10 bases, and 10 bases separated the two germline ends. This CDR3 region has 12 residues. This chain's CDR3 is CASSFRLAEQFF. CDR3 nucleotide sequence: TGTGCCAGCAGTTTCCGCTTAGCGGAGCAGTTCTTC. Full variable domain (outside the CDR3, taken from reference TRBV28 and TRBJ2-1): DVKVTQSSRYLVKRTGEKVFLECVQDMDHENMFWYRQDPGLGLRLIYFSYDVKMKEKGDIPEGYSVSREKKERFSLILESASTNQTSMYLCASSFRLAEQFFGPGTRLTVL.

The rearrangement uses TRBV5-6 and TRBJ1-6, with D unclear. Germline V gene data show CDR1 as SGHDT and CDR2 as YYEEEE. CDR3 length equals 16 residues. V lost 3 bases, J lost 9 bases, and 19 bases lay in between. CDR3: CASSSSRSAWVSPLHF. CDR3 DNA sequence: TGTGCCAGCAGCTCCTCTCGTTCGGCTTGGGTTTCACCCCTCCACTTT.

This clonotype was seen many times. This chain connects TRBV7-8 to TRBJ1-5; weak D call: TRBD1 (5 bases). This CDR3 comprises 13 residues. CDR1 is SGHVS, CDR2 FQNEAQ, per germline. The V and J ends lost 3 bases and 4 bases respectively, with 7 bases between them. In DNA, the CDR3 is TGTGCCAGCAGCTTTCCAGGGAATCAGCCCCAGCATTTT. Amino acid sequence: CASSFPGNQPQHF.

The chain links TRBV10-3 to TRBJ2-3; 10 bases are shared with TRBD2. After removal of 5 bases from V and 2 bases from J, the junction contained 7 bases not matched to a gene. The germline CDR1 and CDR2 sequences are ENHRY and SYGVKD. CDR3 length: 16 amino acids. In DNA, the CDR3 is TGTGCCATCAGTATCAAACTAGCGGGGCTCACAGATACGCAGTATTTT. Amino acid sequence: CAISIKLAGLTDTQYF.

This clonotype was counted only a few times. The genes are TRBV18 and TRBJ1-1; 11 nucleotides align to TRBD1. The J segment lost 8 bases and the V segment lost 3 bases, leaving 2 bases of the junction unmatched. This CDR3 comprises 13 residues. The V gene's germline CDR1 is KGHSH and CDR2 LQKENI. CDR3 loop: CASSPGQGAEAFF. The DNA of the CDR3 is TGTGCCAGCTCACCTGGACAGGGGGCCGAAGCTTTCTTT.